This T cell receptor (beta chain) was captured in a study of T cells after yellow fever vaccination. Overall study context: Each low-cell-number fraction was prepared by means of SMART-Seq v4 Ultra Low Input.

A process of 5'RACE template switching, which added a universal primer site and UMIs, was used to make TCR cDNA. TCRdb re-called the 5' RACE reads through MiXCR, storing one row per CDR3 protein. The sample carries a few hundred thousand distinct CDR3 sequences, under 15% recorded once. After removal of 4 bases from V and 12 bases from J, the junction contained 7 bases not matched to a gene. CDR1 and CDR2 from the germline V gene are SGHRS and YFSETQ. The length of the CDR3 is 14 residues. The sequence derives from a man between 18 and 35 years old who received the YFV17D yellow fever vaccine. The sample in question was CD4+ T cells sorted from PBMCs, obtained 15 days after the yellow fever booster vaccination. This sequence joins TRBV5-1 and TRBJ2-6; TRBD1 aligns across 10 bases. CDR3 in amino acids: CASSPLTGGSVLTF. In DNA form, the CDR3 reads TGCGCCAGCAGCCCACTGACAGGGGGCAGCGTCCTGACTTTC. Full variable domain (outside the CDR3, taken from reference TRBV5-1 and TRBJ2-6): KAGVTQTPRYLIKTRGQQVTLSCSPISGHRSVSWYQQTPGQGLQFLFEYFSETQRNKGNFPGRFSGRQFSNSRSEMNVSTLELGDSALYLCASSPLTGGSVLTFGAGSRLTVL.